One sample yielded the 11 T cell receptor beta chains listed below, sequenced in a study of human T cells and chemical hapten exposure. Stated time point: patch test 2, 6 weeks after DPC sensitization. Treatment meaning: therapeutic diphenylcyclopropenone sensitization with weekly scalp DPC. In TCRdb, the RACE reads were re-called with MiXCR into one record per CDR3 protein. Among 84,000 or so distinct CDR3 sequences, 9.5% to 13% were seen once, and the ten largest hold 2% to 2.5%. Sample: whole blood, taken in connection with sensitization to the hapten diphenylcyclopropenone (DPC). Receptor source: a woman in her twenties or thirties with alopecia areata. Some clones in this sample may be carry-over from other donors' samples.

The V and J genes are TRBV28 and TRBJ1-5; D not resolved. V lost 2 bases, J lost 4 bases, and 9 bases lay in between. The CDR3 has 14 amino acids. Germline CDR1 MDHEN, CDR2 SYDVKM. CDR3 in amino acids: CASSLAVNNQPQHF. CDR3 DNA: TGTGCCAGCAGTTTAGCCGTAAATAATCAGCCCCAGCATTTT.

This clonotype was detected many times. The V call is TRBV18, the J call TRBJ1-2; no firm D call. Germline V lookup: CDR1 KGHSH, CDR2 LQKENI. CDR3 length: 14 residues. V lost 1 base, J lost 2 bases, and 8 bases lay in between. As DNA, the CDR3 is TGTGCCAGCTCACCACAGGAGAAGAACTATGGCTACACCTTC. Protein product: CASSPQEKNYGYTF. The full variable domain, in which reference TRBV18 and TRBJ1-2 provide the parts outside the CDR3, is NAGVMQNPRHLVRRRGQEARLRCSPMKGHSHVYWYRQLPEEGLKFMVYLQKENIIDESGMPKERFSAEFPKEGPSILRIQQVVRGDSAAYFCASSPQEKNYGYTFGSGTRLTVV.

This rearrangement joins TRBV5-6 to TRBJ2-1; D may be TRBD2 (6 bases). This CDR3 has 16 residues. With 3 bases removed from V and 8 bases from J, the gap between germline ends came to 21 bases. Germline lookup yields CDR1 SGHDT and CDR2 YYEEEE. The CDR3 DNA reads TGTGCCAGCAGCTCCTTACTAGGAGGGAGATCTCATGAGCAGTTCTTC. Translated: CASSSLLGGRSHEQFF.

At least ten counts were recorded for this clonotype. J is TRBJ2-1 and V is TRBV5-1; TRBD1 matches at 7 bases. The germline CDR1 and CDR2 sequences are SGHRS and YFSETQ. This CDR3 comprises 18 residues. Trimming cost V 0 bases and J 0 bases; bases outside gene matches: 9. The CDR3 loop is CASSLGLRQGSSYNEQFF. In DNA form, the CDR3 reads TGCGCCAGCAGCTTGGGCCTAAGACAGGGAAGCTCCTACAATGAGCAGTTCTTC.

To note about this clonotype: This may come from a read error, since a much larger clone is one base off. CDR3 amino acids: CATSRDPPGAGSYEQYF. DNA of the CDR3: TGTGCCACCAGCAGAGATCCTCCGGGTGCGGGCTCCTACGAGCAGTACTTC. The chain recombines TRBV15 with TRBJ2-7, with a possible D match to TRBD2 (5 bases). The CDR3 runs to 17 residues. Germline V gene sequence: CDR1 LNHNV, CDR2 YYDKDF (reference sequence). V lost 0 bases and J 0 bases, leaving 15 bases between the germline ends. The full variable domain, in which reference TRBV15 and TRBJ2-7 provide the parts outside the CDR3, is DAMVIQNPRYQVTQFGKPVTLSCSQTLNHNVMYWYQQKSSQAPKLLFHYYDKDFNNEADTPDNFQSRRPNTSFCFLDIRSPGLGDTAMYLCATSRDPPGAGSYEQYFGPGTRLTVT.

This clonotype was counted many times. This chain joins TRBV7-2 and TRBJ2-1, with D tentatively TRBD2 (6 bases). Trimming removed 4 bases at V and 12 bases at J, with 16 bases between. CDR3 length: 13 residues. Germline V gene lookup returns CDR1 SGHTA and CDR2 FQGNSA. CDR3 bases: TGTGCCAGCAGCTCGCTGACTAGTCAGGCGCAGTTCTTC. Translating gives CASSSLTSQAQFF.

This chain connects TRBV12-3 or TRBV12-4 to TRBJ2-1, with TRBD2 matching 8 bases. The junction had 10 bases not matched to a gene; V was cut back by 8 bases and J by 7 bases. This CDR3 spans 14 amino acids. The CDR3 nucleotides are TGTGCCAGCGTGGGGGGCGGGAGGAGGAATGAGCAGTTCTTC. Translation gives CASVGGGRRNEQFF.

A few counts support this clonotype. The V and J genes are TRBV9 and TRBJ2-1; D unresolved. This CDR3 contains 14 residues. Between the trimmed V and J ends, which lost 4 bases and 6 bases, there was a span of 14 bases. CDR1 and CDR2 from the germline V gene are SGDLS and YYNGEE. The CDR3 is CASSTSLWGNEQFF. The CDR3 DNA sequence: TGTGCCAGCAGCACCTCCCTCTGGGGCAATGAGCAGTTCTTC.

This clonotype turned up a few times. The gene calls are TRBV5-5 and TRBJ1-2; no definite D call. The CDR3 consists of 16 residues. The V end lost 4 bases, the J end lost 2 bases, and 18 bases lay between the germline ends. Germline CDR1 SGHKS, CDR2 YYEKEE (reference sequence). The CDR3 nucleotides are TGTGCCAGCAGCCACAGTAACTCCGTAGGCAACTATGGCTACACCTTC. Protein product: CASSHSNSVGNYGYTF.

The gene calls are TRBV6-6 and TRBJ2-2; D unresolved. CDR3 length: 13 residues. CDR1 and CDR2 (germline): MNHNY, SVGAGI (reference sequence). V lost 6 bases, J lost 3 bases, and 8 bases lay in between. The CDR3 region has the DNA TGTGCCAGCAGAACGACGGACACCGGGGAGCTGTTTTTT. This codes for CASRTTDTGELFF.

This clonotype was observed many times. The rearrangement links TRBV5-1 to TRBJ2-1; D not resolved. This CDR3 has 15 residues. The V gene's germline CDR1 is SGHRS and CDR2 YFSETQ. V was clipped by 6 bases and J by 9 bases, with 22 bases between them. In DNA form, the CDR3 reads TGCGCCAGCACCCTAAATCCTAGTGGAATCGGTGAGCAGTTCTTC. Translation gives CASTLNPSGIGEQFF. Full variable domain (missing parts from reference TRBV5-1 and TRBJ2-1): KAGVTQTPRYLIKTRGQQVTLSCSPISGHRSVSWYQQTPGQGLQFLFEYFSETQRNKGNFPGRFSGRQFSNSRSEMNVSTLELGDSALYLCASTLNPSGIGEQFFGPGTRLTVL.